The T cell receptor beta chain described here comes from a study of blood T cell repertoires in COVID-19. Looking at the study overall: Acute and convalescent COVID-19 samples came from the United States, Italy and Spain.

The CDR3 totals 12 residues. Germline CDR1 and CDR2: MDHEN and SYDVKM. V shed 5 bases, J shed 4 bases, and the junction held 2 bases outside the gene matches. Original data processing: The authors estimated nucleated cell counts from reference gene primer amplification. Profiled with immunoSEQ multiplex PCR; TCRdb holds only in-frame clones, not every one. The DNA was the basis for D and trimming; V, J and clone size are from that table. The repertoire holds 40,000 or so clones, with 80% to 90% as singletons. This clone was seen a few times. This sequence originates from a man between 60 and 70 years old in a cohort sampled during active COVID-19. The sample taken for sequencing was peripheral blood. This chain uses TRBV28 with TRBJ2-7, with 7 bases aligning to TRBD2. The CDR3 region is CASSPGGYEQYF. DNA of the CDR3: TGTGCCAGCAGTCCGGGGGGTTACGAGCAGTACTTC.